The source of this T cell receptor beta chain is a study of blood T cell repertoires in COVID-19. Germline V lookup: CDR1 SGHRS, CDR2 YFSETQ. J lost 8 bases, V lost 3 bases, and 8 bases had no gene match. This CDR3 contains 14 residues. The method was immunoSEQ multiplex PCR; TCRdb's version includes in-frame clones alone and lacks a portion of them. This sample has under 250,000 clones, with roughly 86% found just once. Sequencing input: peripheral blood. This receptor was taken from a woman at least 80 years old with COVID-19, enrolled during active disease. The J gene is TRBJ1-5, the V gene TRBV5-1, with TRBD1 matching 7 bases. CDR3 nucleotides: TGCGCCAGCAGCTCCGGGACAGTTTACGAGCCCCAGCATTTT. It yields the protein CASSSGTVYEPQHF.